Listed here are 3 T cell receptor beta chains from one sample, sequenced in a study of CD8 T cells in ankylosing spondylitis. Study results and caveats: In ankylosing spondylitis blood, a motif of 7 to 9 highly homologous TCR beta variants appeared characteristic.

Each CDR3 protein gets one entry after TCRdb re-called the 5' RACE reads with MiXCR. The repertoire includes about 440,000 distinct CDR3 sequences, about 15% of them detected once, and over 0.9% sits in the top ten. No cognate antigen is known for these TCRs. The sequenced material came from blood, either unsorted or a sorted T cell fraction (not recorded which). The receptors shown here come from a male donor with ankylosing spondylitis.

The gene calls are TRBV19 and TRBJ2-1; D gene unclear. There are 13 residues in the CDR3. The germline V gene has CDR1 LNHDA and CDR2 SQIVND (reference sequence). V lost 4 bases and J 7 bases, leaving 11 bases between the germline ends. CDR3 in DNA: TGTGCCAGTAGTAGGCGGCCGTTGAATGAGCAGTTCTTC. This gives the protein CASSRRPLNEQFF.

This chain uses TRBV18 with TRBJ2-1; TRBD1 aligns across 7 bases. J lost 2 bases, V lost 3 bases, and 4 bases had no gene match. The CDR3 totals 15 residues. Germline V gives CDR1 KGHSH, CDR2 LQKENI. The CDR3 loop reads CASSPRGSTYNEQFF. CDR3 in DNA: TGTGCCAGCTCACCCAGGGGGAGTACCTACAATGAGCAGTTCTTC.

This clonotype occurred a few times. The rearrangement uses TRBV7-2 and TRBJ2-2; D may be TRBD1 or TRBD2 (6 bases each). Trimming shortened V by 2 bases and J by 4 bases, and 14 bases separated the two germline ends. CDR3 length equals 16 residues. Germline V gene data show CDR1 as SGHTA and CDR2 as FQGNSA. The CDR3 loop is CASSLIRGLGTGELFF. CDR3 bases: TGTGCCAGCAGCTTAATTCGGGGGCTGGGCACCGGGGAGCTGTTTTTT.